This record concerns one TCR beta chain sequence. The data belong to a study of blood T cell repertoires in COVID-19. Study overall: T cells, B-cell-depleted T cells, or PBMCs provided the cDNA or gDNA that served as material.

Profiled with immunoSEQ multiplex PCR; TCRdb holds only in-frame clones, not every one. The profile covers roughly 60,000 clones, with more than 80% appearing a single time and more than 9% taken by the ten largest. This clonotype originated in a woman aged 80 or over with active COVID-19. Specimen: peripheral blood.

CDR3 in amino acids: CASSLGQDSYEQYF. CDR3 in DNA: TGTGCCAGCAGTTTAGGTCAGGACTCCTACGAGCAGTACTTC. V usage is TRBV27 and J usage is TRBJ2-7; unclear D gene. The V gene lost 2 bases and the J gene lost 0 bases, with 8 bases spanning the gap. CDR3 length: 14 amino acids. CDR1 MNHEY and CDR2 SMNVEV come from the germline V gene (reference sequence).